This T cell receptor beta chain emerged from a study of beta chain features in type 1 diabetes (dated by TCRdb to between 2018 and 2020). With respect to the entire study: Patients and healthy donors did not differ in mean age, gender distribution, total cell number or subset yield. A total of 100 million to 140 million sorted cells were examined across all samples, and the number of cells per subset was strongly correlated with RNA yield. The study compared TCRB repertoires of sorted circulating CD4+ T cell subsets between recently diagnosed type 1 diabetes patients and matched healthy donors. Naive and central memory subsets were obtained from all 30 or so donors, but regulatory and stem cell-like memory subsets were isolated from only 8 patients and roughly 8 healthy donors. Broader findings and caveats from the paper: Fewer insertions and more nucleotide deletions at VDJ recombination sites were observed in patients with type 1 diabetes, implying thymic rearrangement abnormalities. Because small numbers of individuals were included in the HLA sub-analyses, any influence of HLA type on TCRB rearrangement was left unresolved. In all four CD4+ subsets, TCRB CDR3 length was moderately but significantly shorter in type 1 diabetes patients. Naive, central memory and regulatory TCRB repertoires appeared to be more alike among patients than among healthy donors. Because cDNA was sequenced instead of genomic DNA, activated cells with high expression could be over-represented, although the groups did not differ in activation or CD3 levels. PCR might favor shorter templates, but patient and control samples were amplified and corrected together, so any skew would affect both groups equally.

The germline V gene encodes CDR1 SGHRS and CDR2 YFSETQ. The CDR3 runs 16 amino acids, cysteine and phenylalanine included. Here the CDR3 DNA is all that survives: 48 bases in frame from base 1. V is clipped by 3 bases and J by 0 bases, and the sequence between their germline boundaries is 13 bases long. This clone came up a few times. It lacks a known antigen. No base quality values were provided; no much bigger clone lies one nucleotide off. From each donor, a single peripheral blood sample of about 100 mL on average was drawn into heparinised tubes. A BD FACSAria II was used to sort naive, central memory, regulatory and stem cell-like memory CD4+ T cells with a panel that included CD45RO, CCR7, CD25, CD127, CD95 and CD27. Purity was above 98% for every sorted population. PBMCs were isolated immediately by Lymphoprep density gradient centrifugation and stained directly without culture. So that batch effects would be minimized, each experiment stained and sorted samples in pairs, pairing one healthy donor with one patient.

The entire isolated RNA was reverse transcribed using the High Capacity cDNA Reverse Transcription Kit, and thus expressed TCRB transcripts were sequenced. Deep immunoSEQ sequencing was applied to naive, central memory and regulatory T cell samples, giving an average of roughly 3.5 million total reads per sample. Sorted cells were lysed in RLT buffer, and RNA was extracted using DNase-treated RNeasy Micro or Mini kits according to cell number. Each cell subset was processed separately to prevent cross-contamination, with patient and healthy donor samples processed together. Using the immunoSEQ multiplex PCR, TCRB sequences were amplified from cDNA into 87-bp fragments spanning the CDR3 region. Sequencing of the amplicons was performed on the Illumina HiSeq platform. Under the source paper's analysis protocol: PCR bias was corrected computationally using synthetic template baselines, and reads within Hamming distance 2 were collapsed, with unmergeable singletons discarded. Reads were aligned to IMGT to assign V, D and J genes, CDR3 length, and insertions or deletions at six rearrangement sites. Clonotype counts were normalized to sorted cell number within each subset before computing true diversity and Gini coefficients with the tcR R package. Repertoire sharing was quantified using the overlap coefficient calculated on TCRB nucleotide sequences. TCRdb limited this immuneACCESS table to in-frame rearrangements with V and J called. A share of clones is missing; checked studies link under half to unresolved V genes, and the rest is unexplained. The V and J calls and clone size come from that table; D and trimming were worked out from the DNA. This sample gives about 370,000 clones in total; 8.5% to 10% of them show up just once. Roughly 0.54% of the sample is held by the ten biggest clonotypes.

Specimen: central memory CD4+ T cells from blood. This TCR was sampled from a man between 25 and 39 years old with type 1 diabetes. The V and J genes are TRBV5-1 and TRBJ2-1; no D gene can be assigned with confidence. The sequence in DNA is TGCGCCAGCAGCTCGCTGGAGAGAGGCTCCTACAATGAGCAGTTCTTC. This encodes CASSSLERGSYNEQFF.